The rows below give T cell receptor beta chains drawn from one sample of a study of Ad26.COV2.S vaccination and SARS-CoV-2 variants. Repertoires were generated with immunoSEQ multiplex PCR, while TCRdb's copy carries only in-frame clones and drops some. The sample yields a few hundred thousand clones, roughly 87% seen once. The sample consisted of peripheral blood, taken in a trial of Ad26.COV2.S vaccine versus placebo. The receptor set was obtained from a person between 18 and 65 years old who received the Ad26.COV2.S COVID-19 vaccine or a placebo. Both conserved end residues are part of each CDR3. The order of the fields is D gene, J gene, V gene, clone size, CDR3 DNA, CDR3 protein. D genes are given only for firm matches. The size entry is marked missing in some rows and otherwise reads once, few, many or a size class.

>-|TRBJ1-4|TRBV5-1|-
TGCGCCAGCAGCCGACAGGCGGAGGGACTTCGGGAAAAACTGTTTTTT
CASSRQAEGLREKLFF
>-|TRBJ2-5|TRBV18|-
TGTGCCAGCTCACCAACGAAGACTTGGTCGGGAGAGACCCAGTACTTC
CASSPTKTWSGETQYF
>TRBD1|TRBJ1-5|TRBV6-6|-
TGTGCCAGCAGTCCAGGGGGTAGCAATCAGCCCCAGCATTTT
CASSPGGSNQPQHF
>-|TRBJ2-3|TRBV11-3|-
TGTGCCAGCAGCTTGGTCCCCACAGATACGCAGTATTTT
CASSLVPTDTQYF
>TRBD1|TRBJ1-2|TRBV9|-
TGTGCCAGCAGGAACCCCGGTGACAGGGACTATGGCTACACCTTC
CASRNPGDRDYGYTF
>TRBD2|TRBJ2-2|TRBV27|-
TGTGCCAGCAGTCTCAGCGGGGGGAACACCGGGGAGCTGTTTTTT
CASSLSGGNTGELFF
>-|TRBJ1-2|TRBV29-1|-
TGCAGCGTCGGGGGGACAATTAATAACTATGGCTACACCTTC
CSVGGTINNYGYTF
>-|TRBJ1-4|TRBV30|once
TGTGCCTGGGGTGAAGGGATAAATGAAAAACTGTTTTTT
CAWGEGINEKLFF
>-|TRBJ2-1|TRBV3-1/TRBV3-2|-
TGTGCCAGCAGCCAAGGGGCCGGGACAGCGGGGTTCTTC
CASSQGAGTAGFF
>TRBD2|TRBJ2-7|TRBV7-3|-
TGTGCCAGCAGCCCACTAGCGGGGGGCTACGAGCAGTACTTC
CASSPLAGGYEQYF
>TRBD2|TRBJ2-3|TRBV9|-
TGTGCCAGCAGCGTAGGGGGACTAGCTGCCGATACGCAGTATTTT
CASSVGGLAADTQYF
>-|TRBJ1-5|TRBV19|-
TGTGCCAGTAGTATCTACAGGCAGTATGGTCAGCCCCAGCATTTT
CASSIYRQYGQPQHF
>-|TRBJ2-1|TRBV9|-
TGTGCCAGCAGCGTAGGCCCAGGATCCTCTGGGAATGAGCAGTTCTTC
CASSVGPGSSGNEQFF
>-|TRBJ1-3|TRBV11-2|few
TGTGCCAGCAGCTCCGGGACTGGAAACACCATATATTTT
CASSSGTGNTIYF
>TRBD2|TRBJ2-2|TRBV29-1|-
TGCAGCGTTGAAAACGGCGGGGGGAACACCGGGGAGCTGTTTTTT
CSVENGGGNTGELFF
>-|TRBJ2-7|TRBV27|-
TGTGCCAGCAGTCAGGTCGGTCTAGACCCTTGGGACGAGCAGTACTTC
CASSQVGLDPWDEQYF
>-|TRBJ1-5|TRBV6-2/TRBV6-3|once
TGTGCCAGCAGCCTTCCGGACAGGCCCCAGCATTTT
CASSLPDRPQHF
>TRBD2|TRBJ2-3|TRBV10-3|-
TGTGCCATCAGTGAGACTAGCGGGGGCACAGATACGCAGTATTTT
CAISETSGGTDTQYF
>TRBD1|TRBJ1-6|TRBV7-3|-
TGTGCCAGCAGCTTAAGCCTAGACAGGGATTCACCCCTCCACTTT
CASSLSLDRDSPLHF
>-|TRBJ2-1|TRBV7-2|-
TGTGCCAGCAGCTTAGAGGGACGAAACAATGAGCAGTTCTTC
CASSLEGRNNEQFF
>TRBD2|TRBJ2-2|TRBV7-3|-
TGTGCCAGCAGCTTATTAGCGGGGGGGCGCCCCGGGGAGCTGTTTTTT
CASSLLAGGRPGELFF
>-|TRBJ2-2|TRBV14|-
TGTGCCAGCTCAGGGTTGGGCACCGGGGAGCTGTTTTTT
CASSGLGTGELFF
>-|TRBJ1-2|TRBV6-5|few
TGTGCCAGCAGTCATATTTACAGGGACTATGGCTACACCTTC
CASSHIYRDYGYTF
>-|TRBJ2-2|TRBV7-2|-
TGTGCCAGCAGCTTAGGACGGTCGAACACCGGGGAGCTGTTTTTT
CASSLGRSNTGELFF
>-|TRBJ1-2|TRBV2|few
TGTGCCAGCAGTGAAGGGCCAGGGGATGGCTATGGCTACACCTTC
CASSEGPGDGYGYTF
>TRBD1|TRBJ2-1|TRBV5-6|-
TGTGCCAGCAGCTTTAGACAGGACAGGGTTTTGAATGAGCAGTTCTTC
CASSFRQDRVLNEQFF
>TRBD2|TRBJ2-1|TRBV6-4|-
TGTGCCAGCAGTGATGGCGGGGGGTCGAATGAGCAGTTCTTC
CASSDGGGSNEQFF